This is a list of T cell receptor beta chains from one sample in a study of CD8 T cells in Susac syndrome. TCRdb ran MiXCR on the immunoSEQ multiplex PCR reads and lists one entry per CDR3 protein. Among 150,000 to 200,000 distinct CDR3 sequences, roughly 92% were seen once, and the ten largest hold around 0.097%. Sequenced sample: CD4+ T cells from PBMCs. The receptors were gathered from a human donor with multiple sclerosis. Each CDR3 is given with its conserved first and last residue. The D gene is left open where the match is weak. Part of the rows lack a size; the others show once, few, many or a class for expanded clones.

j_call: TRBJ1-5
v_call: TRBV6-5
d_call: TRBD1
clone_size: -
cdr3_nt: TGTGCCAGCAGACAGGGGCCACGACAGCCCCAGCATTTT
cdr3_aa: CASRQGPRQPQHF

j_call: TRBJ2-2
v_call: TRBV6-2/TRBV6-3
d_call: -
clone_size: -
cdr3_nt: TGTGCCAGCAGTTACTCCGCCTTGGGACGGCTGTTTTTT
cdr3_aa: CASSYSALGRLFF

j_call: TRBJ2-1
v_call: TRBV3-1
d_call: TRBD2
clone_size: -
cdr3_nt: TGTGCCAGCAGCCGGGGACTAGCGGTACACAATGAGCAGTTCTTC
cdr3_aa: CASSRGLAVHNEQFF

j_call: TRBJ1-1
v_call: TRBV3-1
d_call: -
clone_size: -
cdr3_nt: TGTGCCAGCAGCCAGGGACAATCAGCTTTCTTT
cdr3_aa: CASSQGQSAFF

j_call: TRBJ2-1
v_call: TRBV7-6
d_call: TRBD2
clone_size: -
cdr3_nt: TGTGCCAGCAGCTCGGCTAGCGGGAACAATGAGCAGTTCTTC
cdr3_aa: CASSSASGNNEQFF

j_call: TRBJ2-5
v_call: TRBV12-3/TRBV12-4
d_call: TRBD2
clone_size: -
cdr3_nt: TGTGCCAGCAGACCCTCAGCGGGAGGATGGGAGACCCAGTACTTC
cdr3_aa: CASRPSAGGWETQYF

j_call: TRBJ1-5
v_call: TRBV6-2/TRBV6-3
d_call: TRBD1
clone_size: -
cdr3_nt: TGTGCCGCCCAGACAGGGAGACAGCCCCAGCATTTT
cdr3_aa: CAAQTGRQPQHF

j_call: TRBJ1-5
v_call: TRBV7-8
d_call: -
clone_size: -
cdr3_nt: TGTGCCAGCAGCCTCTATCCCGTGACGGACAATCAGCCCCAGCATTTT
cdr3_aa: CASSLYPVTDNQPQHF

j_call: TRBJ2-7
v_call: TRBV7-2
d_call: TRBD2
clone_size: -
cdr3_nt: TGTGCCAGCAGGGGGACTAGCGGGGGCCTAAACTTC
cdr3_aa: CASRGTSGGLNF

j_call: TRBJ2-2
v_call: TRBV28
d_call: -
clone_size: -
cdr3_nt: TGTGCCAGCAGTGATAACCCCCGGGAGCTGTTTTTT
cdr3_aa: CASSDNPRELFF

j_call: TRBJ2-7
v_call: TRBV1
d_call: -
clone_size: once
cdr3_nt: TGCACCAGCAGCCAATCCCTTGGGGGGGAAGGAACCTACGAGCAGTACTTC
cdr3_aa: CTSSQSLGGEGTYEQYF

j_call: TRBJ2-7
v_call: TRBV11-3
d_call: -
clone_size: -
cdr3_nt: TGTGCCAGCAGCATCGACTCTTCTCTCGAGCAGTACTTC
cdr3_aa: CASSIDSSLEQYF

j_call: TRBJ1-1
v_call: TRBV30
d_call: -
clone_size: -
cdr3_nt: TGTGCCTGGAGTGTCTTTGAGGTTACTGAAGCTTTCTTT
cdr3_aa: CAWSVFEVTEAFF

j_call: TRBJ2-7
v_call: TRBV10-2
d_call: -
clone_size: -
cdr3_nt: TGCGCCAGCAGTGAGGGGCAGGGGACGTACTTC
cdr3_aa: CASSEGQGTYF

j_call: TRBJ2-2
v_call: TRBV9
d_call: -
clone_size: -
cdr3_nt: TGTGCCAGCAGCCCAGTCCCCGGGGTAGGAACCGGGGAGCTGTTTTTT
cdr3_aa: CASSPVPGVGTGELFF

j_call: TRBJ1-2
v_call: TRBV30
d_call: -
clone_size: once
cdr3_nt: TGTGCCTGGAGTAGAGTTCCTAACTATGGCTACACCTTC
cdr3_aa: CAWSRVPNYGYTF

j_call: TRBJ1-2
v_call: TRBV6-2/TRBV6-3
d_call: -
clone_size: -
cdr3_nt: TGTGCCAGCACTGTGACAGGCGAGTATGGCTACACCTTC
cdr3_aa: CASTVTGEYGYTF

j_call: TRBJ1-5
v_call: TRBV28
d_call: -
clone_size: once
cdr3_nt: TGTGCCAGCAGCGGTACACCGGGCCATCAGCCCCAGCATTTT
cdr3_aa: CASSGTPGHQPQHF

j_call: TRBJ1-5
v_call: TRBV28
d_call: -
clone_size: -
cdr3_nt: TGTGCCAGCAGTCCCAATATGAGCAATCAGCCCCAGCATTTT
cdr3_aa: CASSPNMSNQPQHF

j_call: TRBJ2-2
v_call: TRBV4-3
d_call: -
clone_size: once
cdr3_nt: TGCGCCAGCAGCCGGACCCCGGACTCCTCAGGGGAGCTGTTTTTT
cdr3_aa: CASSRTPDSSGELFF

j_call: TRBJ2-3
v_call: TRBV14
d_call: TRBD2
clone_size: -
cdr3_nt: TGTGCCAGCAGCCAAGTTGAGGCAGCGGGGGTCAGGGATACGCAGTATTTT
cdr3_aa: CASSQVEAAGVRDTQYF

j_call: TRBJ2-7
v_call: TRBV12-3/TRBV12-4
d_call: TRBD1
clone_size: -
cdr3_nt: TGTGCCAGCAGTTTTCATCCGACAGGGGCCGAGCAGTACTTC
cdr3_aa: CASSFHPTGAEQYF

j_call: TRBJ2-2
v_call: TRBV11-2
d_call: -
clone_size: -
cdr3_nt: TGTGCCAGCAGCCCTACAGGGAGGGAGCTGTTTTTT
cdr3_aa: CASSPTGRELFF

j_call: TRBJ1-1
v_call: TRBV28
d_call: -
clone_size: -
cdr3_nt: TGTGCCAGCAGTTTGTCAGGGCCCACTGAAGCTTTCTTT
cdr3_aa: CASSLSGPTEAFF

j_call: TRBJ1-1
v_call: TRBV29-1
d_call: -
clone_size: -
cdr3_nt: TGCAGCGTTAAAGGTTTGGGGGGTTTTGAGACTGAAGCTTTCTTT
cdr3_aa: CSVKGLGGFETEAFF

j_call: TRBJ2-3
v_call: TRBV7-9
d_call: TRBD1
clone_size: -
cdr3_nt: TGTGCCAGCAGCTTGGACAGGGGCTACGATACGCAGTATTTT
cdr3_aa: CASSLDRGYDTQYF

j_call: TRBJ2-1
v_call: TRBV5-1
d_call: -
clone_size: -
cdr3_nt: TGCGCCAGCAGCTTCGCTCGGGGCTCCTACAATGAGCAGTTCTTC
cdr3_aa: CASSFARGSYNEQFF

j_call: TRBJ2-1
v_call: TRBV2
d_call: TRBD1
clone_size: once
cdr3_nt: TGTGCCAGCAGAGCTGCAGGGACAGGGGCCAGGAATGAGCAGTTCTTC
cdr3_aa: CASRAAGTGARNEQFF

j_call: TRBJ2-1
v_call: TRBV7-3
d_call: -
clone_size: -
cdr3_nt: TGTGCCAGCAGCTCTTCCGGGAGTGGCAATGAGCAGTTCTTC
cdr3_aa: CASSSSGSGNEQFF

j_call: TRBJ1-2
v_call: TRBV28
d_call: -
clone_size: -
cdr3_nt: TGTGCCAGCAGTCGGGCAGATGGCTACACCTTC
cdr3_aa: CASSRADGYTF

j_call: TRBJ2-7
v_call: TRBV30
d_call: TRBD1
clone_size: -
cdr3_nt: TGTGCCTGGAGTACCGGGACAGCCGCCTACGAGCAGTACTTC
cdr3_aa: CAWSTGTAAYEQYF

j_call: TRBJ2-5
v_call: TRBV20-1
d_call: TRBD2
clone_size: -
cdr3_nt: TGCAGTGCTAGAGATAGCCTAGCGGGAGGGGAGACCCAGTACTTC
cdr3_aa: CSARDSLAGGETQYF

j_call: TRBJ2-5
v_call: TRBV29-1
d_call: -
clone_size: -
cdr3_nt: TGCAGCGCCCCTGGGGGGCCAACGGGGGAGACCCAGTACTTC
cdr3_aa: CSAPGGPTGETQYF

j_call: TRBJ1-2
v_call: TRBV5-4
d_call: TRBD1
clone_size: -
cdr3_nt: TGTGCCAGCAGCTTGAGTGGGGACAGGGGGTCGAGCTATGGCTACACCTTC
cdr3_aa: CASSLSGDRGSSYGYTF

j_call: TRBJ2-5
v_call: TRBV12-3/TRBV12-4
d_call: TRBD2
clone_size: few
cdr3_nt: TGTGCCAGCAGTTCGTCGGGGGGGGAGACCCAGTACTTC
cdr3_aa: CASSSSGGETQYF

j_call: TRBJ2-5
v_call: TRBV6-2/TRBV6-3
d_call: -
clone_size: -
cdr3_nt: TGTGCCAGCAGAGCCCCCCACGGGACCCAGTACTTC
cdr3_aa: CASRAPHGTQYF

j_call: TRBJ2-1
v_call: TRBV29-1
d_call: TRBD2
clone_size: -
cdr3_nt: TGCAGCGTTGATCCTAGCGGATATGAGCAGTTCTTC
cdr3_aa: CSVDPSGYEQFF

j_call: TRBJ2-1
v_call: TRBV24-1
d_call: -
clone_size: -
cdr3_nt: TGTGCCACCAGTGACCAGAGGCTAGGGGACAATGAGCAGTTCTTC
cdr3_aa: CATSDQRLGDNEQFF

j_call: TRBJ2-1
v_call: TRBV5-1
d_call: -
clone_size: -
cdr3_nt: TGCGCCAGCAGCTTGGAGGGGGGGGCCTACAATGAGCAGTTCTTC
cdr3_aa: CASSLEGGAYNEQFF

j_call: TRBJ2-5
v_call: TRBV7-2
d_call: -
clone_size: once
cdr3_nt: TGTGCCAGCAGCTCAGGGTCGAGCGGAGGACCCCAAGAGACCCAGTACTTC
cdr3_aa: CASSSGSSGGPQETQYF

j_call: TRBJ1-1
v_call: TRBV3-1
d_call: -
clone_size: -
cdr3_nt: TGTGCCAGCAGCCAAGATTCGACGGCTAAGGGTTTCTTT
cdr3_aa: CASSQDSTAKGFF

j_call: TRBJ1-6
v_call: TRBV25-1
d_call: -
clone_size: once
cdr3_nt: TGTGCCAGCAGTGAGGCACCCAATTCACCCCTCCACTTT
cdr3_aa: CASSEAPNSPLHF

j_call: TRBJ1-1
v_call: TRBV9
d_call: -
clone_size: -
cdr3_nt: TGTGCCAGCAGCGGGACGACGAACACTGAAGCTTTCTTT
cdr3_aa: CASSGTTNTEAFF

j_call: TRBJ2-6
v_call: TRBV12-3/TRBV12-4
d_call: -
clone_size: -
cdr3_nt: TGTGCCAGCAGTTCCTCTGGGGCCAACGTCCTGACTTTC
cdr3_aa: CASSSSGANVLTF

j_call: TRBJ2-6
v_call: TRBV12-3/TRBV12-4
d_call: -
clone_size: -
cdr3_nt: TGTGCCAGCAGTTTGTCAGGGGCTGGGGCCAACGTCCTGACTTTC
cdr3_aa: CASSLSGAGANVLTF

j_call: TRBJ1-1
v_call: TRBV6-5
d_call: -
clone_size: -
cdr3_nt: TGTGCCAGCAGTTACTCGGGGGTTAACACTGAAGCTTTCTTT
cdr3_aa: CASSYSGVNTEAFF

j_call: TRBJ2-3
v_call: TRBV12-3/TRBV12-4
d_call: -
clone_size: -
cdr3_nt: TGTGCCAGCAGCCACGGTCGTGATACGCAGTATTTT
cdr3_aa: CASSHGRDTQYF

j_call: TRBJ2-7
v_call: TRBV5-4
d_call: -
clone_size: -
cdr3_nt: TGTGCCAGCAGCTCCGCCCACGAGCAGTACTTC
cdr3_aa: CASSSAHEQYF

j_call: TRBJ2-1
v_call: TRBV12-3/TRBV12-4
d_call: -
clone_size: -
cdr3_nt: TGTGCCAGCAGTTTTGCGGGAAACGGCAATGAGCAGTTCTTC
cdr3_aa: CASSFAGNGNEQFF

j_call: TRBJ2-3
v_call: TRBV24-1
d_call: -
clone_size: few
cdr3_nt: TGTGCCACCAGCGCCCTAGCTTCTACAGATACGCAGTATTTT
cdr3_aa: CATSALASTDTQYF

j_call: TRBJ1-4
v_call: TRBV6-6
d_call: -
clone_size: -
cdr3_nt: TGTGCCAGCAGACCTCAGGGAGGGGTTCATGAAAAACTGTTTTTT
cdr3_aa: CASRPQGGVHEKLFF

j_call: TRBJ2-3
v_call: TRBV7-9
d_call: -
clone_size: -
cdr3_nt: TGTGCCAGCAGCGCTAACACAGATACGCAGTATTTT
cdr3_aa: CASSANTDTQYF

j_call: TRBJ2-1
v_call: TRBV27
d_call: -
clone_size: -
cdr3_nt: TGTGCCAGCAGTTCCGGGCCCGGTGGGTACAATGAGCAGTTCTTC
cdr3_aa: CASSSGPGGYNEQFF